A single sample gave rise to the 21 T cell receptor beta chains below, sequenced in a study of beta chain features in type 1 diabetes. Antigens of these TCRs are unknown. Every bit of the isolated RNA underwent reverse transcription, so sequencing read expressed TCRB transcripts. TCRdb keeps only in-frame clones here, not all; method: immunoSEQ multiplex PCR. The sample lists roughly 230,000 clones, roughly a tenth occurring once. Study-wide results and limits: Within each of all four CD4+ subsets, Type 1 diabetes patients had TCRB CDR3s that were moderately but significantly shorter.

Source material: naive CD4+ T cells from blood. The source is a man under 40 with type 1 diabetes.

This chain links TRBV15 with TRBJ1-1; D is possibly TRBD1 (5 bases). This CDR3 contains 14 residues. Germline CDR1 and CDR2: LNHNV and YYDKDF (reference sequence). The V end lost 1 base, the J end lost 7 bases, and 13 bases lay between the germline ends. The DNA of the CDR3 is TGTGCCACCAGCAGAGCTGGGACTATTCGTGAAGCTTTCTTT. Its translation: CATSRAGTIREAFF. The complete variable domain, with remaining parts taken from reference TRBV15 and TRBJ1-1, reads DAMVIQNPRYQVTQFGKPVTLSCSQTLNHNVMYWYQQKSSQAPKLLFHYYDKDFNNEADTPDNFQSRRPNTSFCFLDIRSPGLGDTAMYLCATSRAGTIREAFFGQGTRLTVV.

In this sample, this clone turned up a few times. The CDR3 protein is CASGDRGYGYTF. DNA of the CDR3: TGTGCCAGCGGGGACAGGGGATATGGCTACACCTTC. The genes are TRBV28 and TRBJ1-2; 10 nucleotides agree with TRBD1. This CDR3 is built from 12 residues. V gave up 8 bases and J gave up 5 bases; unmatched junction bases: 2. Germline CDR1 is MDHEN and CDR2 is SYDVKM.

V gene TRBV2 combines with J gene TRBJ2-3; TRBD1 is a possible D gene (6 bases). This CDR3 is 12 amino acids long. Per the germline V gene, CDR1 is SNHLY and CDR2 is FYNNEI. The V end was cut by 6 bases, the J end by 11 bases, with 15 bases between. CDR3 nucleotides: TGTGCCAGCAGGATTGATAGGGGGAAGCAGTATTTT. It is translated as CASRIDRGKQYF.

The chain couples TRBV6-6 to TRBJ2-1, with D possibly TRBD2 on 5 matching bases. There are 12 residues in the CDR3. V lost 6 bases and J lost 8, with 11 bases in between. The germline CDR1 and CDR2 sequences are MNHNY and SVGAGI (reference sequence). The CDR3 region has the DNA TGTGCCAGCAGGCGGGCTTTGGATGAGCAGTTCTTC. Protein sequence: CASRRALDEQFF.

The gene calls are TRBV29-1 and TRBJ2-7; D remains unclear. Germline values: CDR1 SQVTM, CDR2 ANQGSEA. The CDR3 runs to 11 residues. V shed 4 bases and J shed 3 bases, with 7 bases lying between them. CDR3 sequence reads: CSVAADYEQYF. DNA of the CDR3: TGCAGCGTTGCTGCGGACTACGAGCAGTACTTC.

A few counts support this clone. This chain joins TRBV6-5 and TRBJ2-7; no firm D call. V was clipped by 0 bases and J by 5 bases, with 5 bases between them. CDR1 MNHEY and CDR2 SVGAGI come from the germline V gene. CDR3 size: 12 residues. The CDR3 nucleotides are TGTGCCAGCAGTTACTCCCGGGACGAGCAGTACTTC. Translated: CASSYSRDEQYF.

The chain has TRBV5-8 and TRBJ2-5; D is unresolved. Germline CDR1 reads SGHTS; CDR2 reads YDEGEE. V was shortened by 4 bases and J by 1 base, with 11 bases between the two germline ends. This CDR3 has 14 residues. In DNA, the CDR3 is TGTGCCAGCAGCCGCCTTGGAGTCCAAGAGACCCAGTACTTC. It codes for CASSRLGVQETQYF.

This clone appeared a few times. The CDR3 here is CASSTSRGNEQFF. DNA of the CDR3: TGTGCCAGCAGCACGTCTAGGGGCAATGAGCAGTTCTTC. The chain has TRBV7-2 and TRBJ2-1; TRBD1 might be the D (5 bases). Trimming removed 5 bases from V and 6 bases from J, with 11 bases in between. The CDR3 has 13 amino acids. Germline-derived CDR1 and CDR2 are SGHTA and FQGNSA.

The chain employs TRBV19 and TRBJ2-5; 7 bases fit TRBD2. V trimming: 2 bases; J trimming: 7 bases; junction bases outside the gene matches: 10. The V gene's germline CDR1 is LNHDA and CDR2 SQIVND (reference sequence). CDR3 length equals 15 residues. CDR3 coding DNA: TGTGCCAGTAGTATACCGTCCGCGGGGGATGTGACCCAGTACTTC. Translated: CASSIPSAGDVTQYF.

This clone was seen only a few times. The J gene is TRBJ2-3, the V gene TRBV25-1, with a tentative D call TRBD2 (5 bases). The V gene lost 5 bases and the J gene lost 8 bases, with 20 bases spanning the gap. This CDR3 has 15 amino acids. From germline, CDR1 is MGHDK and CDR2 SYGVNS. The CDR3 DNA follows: TGTGCCAGCAGTCCGTTACCCGGACTCGTTGGTACGCAGTATTTT. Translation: CASSPLPGLVGTQYF.

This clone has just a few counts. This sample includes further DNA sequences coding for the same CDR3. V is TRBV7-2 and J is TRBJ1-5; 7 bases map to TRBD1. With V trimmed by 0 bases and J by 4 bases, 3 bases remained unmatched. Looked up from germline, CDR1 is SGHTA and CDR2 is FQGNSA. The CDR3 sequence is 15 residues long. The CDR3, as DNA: TGTGCCAGCAGCTTAGCGGGACAGCTAAATCAGCCCCAGCATTTT. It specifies CASSLAGQLNQPQHF.

In DNA form, the CDR3 reads TGTGCCAGCGCGTGGGGGGGAAGGGGAATGAACACTGAAGCTTTCTTT. This encodes CASAWGGRGMNTEAFF. This chain uses TRBV5-4 with TRBJ1-1; possible D gene TRBD1, 5 bases. The CDR3 sequence is 16 residues long. The germline V and J ends were trimmed by 7 bases and 0 bases, with 19 bases remaining between them. CDR1 SGHNT and CDR2 YYREEE come from the germline V gene (reference sequence).

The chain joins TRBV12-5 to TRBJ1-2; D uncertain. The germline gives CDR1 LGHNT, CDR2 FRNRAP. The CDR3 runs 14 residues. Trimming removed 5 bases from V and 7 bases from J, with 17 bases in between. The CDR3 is CASGPRPGGGGYTF. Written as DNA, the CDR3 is TGTGCTAGTGGTCCACGACCGGGAGGTGGTGGCTACACCTTC.

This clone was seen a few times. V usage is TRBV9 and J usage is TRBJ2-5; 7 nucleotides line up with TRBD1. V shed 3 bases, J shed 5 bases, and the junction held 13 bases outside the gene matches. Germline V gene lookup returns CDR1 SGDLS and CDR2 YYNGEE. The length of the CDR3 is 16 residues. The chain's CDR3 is CASSATGSLRGETQYF. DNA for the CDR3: TGTGCCAGCAGCGCCACTGGGTCGCTCAGGGGGGAGACCCAGTACTTC.

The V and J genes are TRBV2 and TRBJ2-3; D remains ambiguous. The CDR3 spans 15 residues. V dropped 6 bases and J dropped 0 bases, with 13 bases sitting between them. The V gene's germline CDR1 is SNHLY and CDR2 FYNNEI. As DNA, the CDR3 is TGTGCCAGCAGCAAGCAGGTCCGTAGCACAGATACGCAGTATTTT. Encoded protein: CASSKQVRSTDTQYF.

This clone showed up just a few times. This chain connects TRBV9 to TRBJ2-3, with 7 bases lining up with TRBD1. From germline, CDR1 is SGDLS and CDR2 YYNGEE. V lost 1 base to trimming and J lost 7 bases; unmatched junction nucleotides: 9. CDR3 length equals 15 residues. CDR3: CASSVQGEYGYTQYF. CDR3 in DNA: TGTGCCAGCAGCGTACAGGGGGAATATGGTTATACGCAGTATTTT.

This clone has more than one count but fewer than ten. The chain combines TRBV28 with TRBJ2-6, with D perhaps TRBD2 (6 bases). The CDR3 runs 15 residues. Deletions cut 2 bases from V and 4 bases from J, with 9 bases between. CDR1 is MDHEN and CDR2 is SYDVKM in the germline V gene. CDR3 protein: CASSLGGLGANVLTF. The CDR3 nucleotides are TGTGCCAGCAGTTTAGGAGGGTTAGGGGCCAACGTCCTGACTTTC. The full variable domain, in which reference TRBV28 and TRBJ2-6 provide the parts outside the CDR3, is DVKVTQSSRYLVKRTGEKVFLECVQDMDHENMFWYRQDPGLGLRLIYFSYDVKMKEKGDIPEGYSVSREKKERFSLILESASTNQTSMYLCASSLGGLGANVLTFGAGSRLTVL.

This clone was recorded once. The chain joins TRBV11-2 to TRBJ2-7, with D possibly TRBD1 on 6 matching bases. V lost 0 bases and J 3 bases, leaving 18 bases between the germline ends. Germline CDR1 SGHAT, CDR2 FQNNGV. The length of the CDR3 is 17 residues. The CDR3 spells CASSLETGTSNLYEQYF. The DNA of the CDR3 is TGTGCCAGCAGCTTAGAGACCGGGACATCTAACCTCTACGAGCAGTACTTC.

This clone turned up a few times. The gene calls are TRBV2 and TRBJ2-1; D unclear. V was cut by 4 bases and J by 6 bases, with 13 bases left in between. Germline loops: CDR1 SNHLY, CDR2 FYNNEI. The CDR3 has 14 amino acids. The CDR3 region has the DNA TGTGCCAGCAGTGTGGGCGCCTTGGGCAATGAGCAGTTCTTC. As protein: CASSVGALGNEQFF.

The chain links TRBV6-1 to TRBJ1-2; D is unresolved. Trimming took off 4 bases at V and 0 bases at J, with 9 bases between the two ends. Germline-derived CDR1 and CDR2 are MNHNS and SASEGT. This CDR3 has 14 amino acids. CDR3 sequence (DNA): TGTGCCAGCAGTGCCACGCGTGCTAACTATGGCTACACCTTC. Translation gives CASSATRANYGYTF.

The CDR3 protein is CASIASRAYGYTF. CDR3 nucleotides: TGTGCCAGCATCGCATCCAGGGCCTATGGCTACACCTTC. The genes are TRBV27 and TRBJ1-2, with TRBD1 as a possible D gene (5 bases). In germline, CDR1 is MNHEY, CDR2 SMNVEV (reference sequence). The CDR3 consists of 13 residues. V lost 7 bases and J lost 4, with 13 bases in between.